This T cell receptor (beta chain) is drawn from a study of CD8 T cells in Susac syndrome. This CDR3 spans 15 amino acids. From germline, CDR1 is SEHNR and CDR2 FQNEAQ (reference sequence). Between the trimmed V and J ends, which lost 5 bases and 2 bases, there was a span of 12 bases. The RNA, about 0.5 to 1 ug, was put through reverse transcription using random hexamers. MiXCR, run by TCRdb on the immunoSEQ multiplex PCR reads, gives a single entry per CDR3 protein. The sample holds approximately 120,000 distinct CDR3 sequences, approximately 95% seen once. The chain joins TRBV7-9 to TRBJ2-2; D might be TRBD2 (6 bases). The clonotype originates from a human donor with multiple sclerosis. Sequenced material: CD8+ T cells from PBMCs. As DNA, the CDR3 is TGTGCCAGCAGCCTCGGGACTCTAAACACCGGGGAGCTGTTTTTT. Translation gives CASSLGTLNTGELFF. Complete variable domain (other parts from reference TRBV7-9 and TRBJ2-2): DTGVSQNPRHKITKRGQNVTFRCDPISEHNRLYWYRQTLGQGPEFLTYFQNEAQLEKSRLLSDRFSAERPKGSFSTLEIQRTEQGDSAMYLCASSLGTLNTGELFFGEGSRLTVL.